This T cell receptor (beta chain) originates from a study of cytomegalovirus exposure and HLA in healthy donors. This clone was seen a single time. The primer mix had 60 Vbeta and 13 Jbeta primers. Generated by immunoSEQ multiplex PCR, the TCRdb table keeps only in-frame clones and is missing some. In the table there are about 150,000 clones, 75% to 85% of which are singletons. Germline-derived CDR1 and CDR2 are MNHEY and SMNVEV (reference sequence). CDR3 length: 14 amino acids. V gave up 1 base and J gave up 0 bases, with 6 bases separating them. The source of this sequence is a woman in her forties or fifties in good health and CMV-seropositive. Sequences were obtained from PBMCs. This chain connects TRBV27 to TRBJ2-5, with TRBD1 as a possible D gene (5 bases). The CDR3 sequence: CASSLLDNQETQYF. Written as DNA, the CDR3 is TGTGCCAGCAGTTTATTGGACAACCAAGAGACCCAGTACTTC.